Following are 10 T cell receptor beta chains from one sample sequenced in a study of blood T cell repertoires in COVID-19. The method was immunoSEQ multiplex PCR; TCRdb's version includes in-frame clones alone and lacks a portion of them. The sample holds over 90,000 clones, roughly 79% seen once. Sequenced: peripheral blood. All receptors come from a man older than 75 with COVID-19, enrolled during active disease.

This clone was seen a handful of times. This chain connects TRBV11-2 to TRBJ1-2; 7 positions agree with TRBD1. Trimming cost V 1 base and J 1 base; bases outside gene matches: 0. Germline V CDR1 and CDR2: SGHAT, FQNNGV. CDR3 length: 14 amino acids. CDR3 sequence (DNA): TGTGCCAGCAGCTTAGGGGACAGTAACTATGGCTACACCTTC. It specifies CASSLGDSNYGYTF.

This chain uses TRBV30 with TRBJ2-7, with D possibly TRBD1 on 5 matching bases. V shed 4 bases and J shed 0 bases, with 7 bases lying between them. CDR3 length: 12 amino acids. CDR1 GTSNPN and CDR2 SVGIG come from the germline V gene (reference sequence). CDR3 bases: TGTGCCTGGATGACAGTCTCCTACGAGCAGTACTTC. Encoded protein: CAWMTVSYEQYF. Full variable domain (remainder filled in from reference TRBV30 and TRBJ2-7): SQTIHQWPATLVQPVGSPLSLECTVEGTSNPNLYWYRQAAGRGLQLLFYSVGIGQISSEVPQNLSASRPQDRQFILSSKKLLLSDSGFYLCAWMTVSYEQYFGPGTRLTVT.

This rearrangement joins TRBV19 to TRBJ1-2, with D unresolved. The germline V and J ends were trimmed by 2 bases and 3 bases, with 10 bases remaining between them. The CDR3 totals 14 residues. CDR1 is LNHDA and CDR2 is SQIVND in the germline V gene (reference sequence). The CDR3 here is CASSIWGVDYGYTF. The DNA of the CDR3 is TGTGCCAGTAGTATATGGGGAGTCGACTATGGCTACACCTTC.

The chain is built from TRBV30 and TRBJ2-1; 7 nucleotides align to TRBD2. The germline CDR1 and CDR2 sequences are GTSNPN and SVGIG (reference sequence). After removal of 3 bases from V and 0 bases from J, the junction contained 5 bases not matched to a gene. The length of the CDR3 is 15 residues. The CDR3 protein is CAWRPAGSSYNEQFF. The CDR3 region has the DNA TGTGCCTGGAGACCAGCGGGAAGCTCCTACAATGAGCAGTTCTTC.

The rearrangement uses TRBV7-2 and TRBJ2-7; a possible D gene is TRBD2 (6 bases). CDR1 is SGHTA and CDR2 is FQGNSA in the germline V gene. This CDR3 region has 14 residues. V gave up 1 base and J gave up 6 bases, with 13 bases separating them. The CDR3 nucleotides read TGTGCCAGCAGCTTAGAAGGCGGGAAGCGCGAGCAGTACTTC. It yields the protein CASSLEGGKREQYF.

The gene calls are TRBV6-4 and TRBJ1-1, with D maybe TRBD1 (6 bases). Trimming pared 6 bases from V and 0 bases from J, leaving 14 bases between. CDR1 and CDR2 from the germline V gene are MRHNA and SNTAGT. The CDR3 is 15 residues long. CDR3 residues: CASSQNPGVNTEAFF. In DNA form, the CDR3 reads TGTGCCAGCAGCCAAAATCCAGGGGTGAACACTGAAGCTTTCTTT.

The V and J genes are TRBV5-1 and TRBJ2-3, with D hard to call. CDR3 length equals 14 residues. V was pared by 4 bases and J by 4 bases, with 13 bases between. CDR1 and CDR2 from the germline V gene are SGHRS and YFSETQ. CDR3 region: CASSPSPGSDTQYF. The CDR3 coding sequence is TGCGCCAGCAGCCCCAGCCCGGGTTCAGATACGCAGTATTTT.

This clone has a handful of counts. This rearrangement joins TRBV29-1 to TRBJ1-1; no clear D. The CDR3 is made up of 12 amino acids. CDR1 and CDR2 (germline): SQVTM, ANQGSEA. Trimming removed 3 bases at V and 5 bases at J, with 10 bases between. CDR3: CSVEEVGTEAFF. Here the CDR3 DNA reads TGCAGCGTTGAGGAGGTGGGAACTGAAGCTTTCTTT.

V is TRBV19 and J is TRBJ1-5, with 8 bases identical to TRBD1. Germline V gives CDR1 LNHDA, CDR2 SQIVND (reference sequence). The junction had 4 bases not matched to a gene; V was cut back by 1 base and J by 5 bases. CDR3 length: 15 residues. CDR3 in amino acids: CASSIGRGPDQPQHF. CDR3 in DNA: TGTGCCAGTAGTATAGGCAGGGGGCCGGATCAGCCCCAGCATTTT.

The CDR3: CASSIRLAGSNTGELFF. The CDR3 DNA sequence: TGTGCCAGTAGTATCCGGCTAGCGGGATCGAACACCGGGGAGCTGTTTTTT. J is TRBJ2-2 and V is TRBV19, with 9 bases lining up with TRBD2. The CDR3 is made up of 17 amino acids. Germline-derived CDR1 and CDR2 are LNHDA and SQIVND (reference sequence). V was clipped by 3 bases and J by 0 bases; unmatched bases: 5.